This record covers a single TCR beta chain. The antigen is unknown. Profiling relied on immunoSEQ multiplex PCR, and the TCRdb table lists in-frame clones only, not all of them. The sample yields approximately 100,000 clones, around 88% seen once. Germline V lookup: CDR1 MDHEN, CDR2 SYDVKM. J was trimmed by 0 bases and V by 6 bases; bases with no gene match: 18. This CDR3 spans 19 amino acids. These data belong to a study of identifying expanded T cells in peripheral blood. Whole-study results and caveats: Clone count variance between approximately 2-week samples rose with total template count. Technical replicates showed around 1.2 changed clones; roughly two weeks approximately 15; four weeks 19.

Healthy donors had no documented immune events, such as infections, while sampled. V and J are TRBV28 and TRBJ2-7, with 9 bases identical to TRBD1. The sequencing input was blood. The receptor was isolated from a person between 18 and 69 years old in good health. CDR3 region: CASSSIGNWDRAHSYEQYF. DNA of the CDR3: TGTGCCAGCAGCTCAATTGGGAACTGGGACAGGGCACACTCCTACGAGCAGTACTTC.